Listed here are 29 T cell receptor beta chains from one sample, sequenced in a study of T cells in localized non-small cell lung cancer. Some clones are missing from TCRdb's copy, which holds only in-frame ones; the method was immunoSEQ multiplex PCR. The sample lists 40,000 or so clones; approximately 86% were seen once. The sample consisted of peripheral blood, taken before any cancer treatment. The receptors here all came from a man aged 35 to 69 with stage I lung adenocarcinoma.

This chain links TRBV5-1 with TRBJ2-7; D is uncertain. The V gene's germline CDR1 is SGHRS and CDR2 YFSETQ. CDR3 length: 14 residues. V gave up 2 bases and J gave up 0 bases, with 9 bases separating them. CDR3 sequence: CASSLDQTSYEQYF. For the CDR3, the DNA is TGCGCCAGCAGCTTAGACCAGACCTCCTACGAGCAGTACTTC.

The chain's CDR3 is CASSQDPSSGNTIYF. DNA of the CDR3: TGCGCCAGCAGCCAAGACCCGTCCTCTGGAAACACCATATATTTT. This sequence joins TRBV4-3 and TRBJ1-3; no firm D call. CDR1 and CDR2 (germline): LGHNA, YSLEER. The length of the CDR3 is 15 residues. Trimming removed 0 bases at V and 0 bases at J, with 6 bases between.

The chain carries TRBV7-6 and TRBJ2-1; no firm D call. CDR1 and CDR2 from the germline V gene are SGHVS and FNYEAQ. The ends were cut back, 4 bases at V and 5 bases at J, with 12 bases in the middle. The CDR3 extends over 14 amino acids. The CDR3 loop is CASSSRGMDNEQFF. Here the CDR3 DNA reads TGTGCCAGCAGCTCCCGTGGGATGGACAATGAGCAGTTCTTC.

The gene calls are TRBV5-1 and TRBJ2-5; 11 bases fit TRBD1. The CDR3 is 15 amino acids. CDR1 is SGHRS and CDR2 is YFSETQ in the germline V gene. J gave up 1 base and V 4 bases, and 3 bases lay outside the gene matches. The CDR3 here is CASSPGQGGQETQYF. The CDR3 coding sequence is TGCGCCAGCAGCCCGGGACAGGGGGGCCAAGAGACCCAGTACTTC. Using reference TRBV5-1 and TRBJ2-5 for the parts outside the CDR3, the full variable domain is KAGVTQTPRYLIKTRGQQVTLSCSPISGHRSVSWYQQTPGQGLQFLFEYFSETQRNKGNFPGRFSGRQFSNSRSEMNVSTLELGDSALYLCASSPGQGGQETQYFGPGTRLLVL.

The chain is built from TRBV11-1 and TRBJ2-5, with D perhaps matching TRBD2 (6 bases). With 5 bases removed from V and 5 bases from J, the gap between germline ends came to 15 bases. The CDR3 runs 14 residues. CDR1 is SGHAT and CDR2 is FQDESV in the germline V gene (reference sequence). As DNA, the CDR3 is TGTGCCAGCAGCCAGGGACTGACGAGTGAGACCCAGTACTTC. It translates to CASSQGLTSETQYF.

The rearrangement links TRBV15 to TRBJ1-4, with 9 bases that match TRBD1. CDR3 length: 14 residues. Trimming removed 5 bases from V and 8 bases from J; junction bases left unmatched: 6. Germline CDR1 LNHNV, CDR2 YYDKDF (reference sequence). CDR3 bases: TGTGCCACCAGCCCCGGGACAGGGAGCGAAAAACTGTTTTTT. Its protein product is CATSPGTGSEKLFF.

This chain joins TRBV19 and TRBJ2-2; D is possibly TRBD2 (6 bases). Germline assignment: CDR1 LNHDA and CDR2 SQIVND (reference sequence). The length of the CDR3 is 15 residues. Trimming took 3 bases from V and 1 from J, leaving 9 bases between them. The CDR3 is CASSIRRGNTGELFF. CDR3 nucleotides: TGTGCCAGTAGTATCCGGAGGGGGAACACCGGGGAGCTGTTTTTT.

The chain is built from TRBV7-6 and TRBJ2-1; 8 bases are a match to TRBD1. Germline loops: CDR1 SGHVS, CDR2 FNYEAQ. With 7 bases clipped from V and 6 bases from J, the junction kept 5 bases outside the gene matches. The CDR3 runs 13 residues. The DNA of the CDR3 is TGTGCCAGCACTCAGGGGGCGGTCAATGAGCAGTTCTTC. It encodes CASTQGAVNEQFF.

The chain recombines TRBV2 with TRBJ1-4; D is perhaps TRBD1 (6 bases). Germline loops: CDR1 SNHLY, CDR2 FYNNEI. Trimming left V 4 bases short and J 8 bases short, with 8 bases between. CDR3 length: 12 amino acids. The CDR3 DNA reads as TGTGCCAGCAGTGGCACAGGGGAAAAACTGTTTTTT. Residues: CASSGTGEKLFF.

The chain recombines TRBV5-4 with TRBJ2-1, with D unclear. From germline, CDR1 is SGHNT and CDR2 YYREEE (reference sequence). Trimming removed 4 bases from V and 7 bases from J, with 6 bases in between. The CDR3 is 11 amino acids. The CDR3 spells CASSLLNEQFF. The CDR3 coding sequence is TGTGCCAGCAGCCTCTTGAATGAGCAGTTCTTC.

This clone has a single count. This sequence joins TRBV29-1 and TRBJ1-1; no reliable D call. The V and J ends lost 8 bases and 3 bases respectively, with 16 bases between them. The germline V gene encodes CDR1 SQVTM and CDR2 ANQGSEA. This CDR3 is 13 amino acids long. CDR3 residues: CSFRLGLDTEAFF. In nucleotides, the CDR3 is TGCAGCTTCCGGTTAGGGTTAGACACTGAAGCTTTCTTT.

The gene calls are TRBV2 and TRBJ2-1; 8 bases fit TRBD2. The V segment lost 7 bases and the J segment 12 bases; nucleotides outside the gene matches: 8. There are 12 residues in the CDR3. Germline assignment: CDR1 SNHLY and CDR2 FYNNEI. This CDR3 reads CASNREAGVQFF. The CDR3, as DNA: TGTGCCAGCAACAGAGAAGCGGGGGTGCAGTTCTTC. Together with reference TRBV2 and TRBJ2-1, the CDR3 gives the full variable domain: EPEVTQTPSHQVTQMGQEVILRCVPISNHLYFYWYRQILGQKVEFLVSFYNNEISEKSEIFDDQFSVERPDGSNFTLKIRSTKLEDSAMYFCASNREAGVQFFGPGTRLTVL.

The gene calls are TRBV25-1 and TRBJ2-3, with 9 bases matching TRBD2. The V and J ends lost 4 bases and 4 bases, in that order; junction bases with no gene match: 6. Germline values: CDR1 MGHDK, CDR2 SYGVNS. This CDR3 has 15 residues. CDR3 protein: CASSGSRTSADTQYF. Here the CDR3 DNA reads TGTGCCAGCAGTGGATCTCGGACTAGCGCAGATACGCAGTATTTT. The entire variable domain, with the rest obtained from reference TRBV25-1 and TRBJ2-3, is as follows: EADIYQTPRYLVIGTGKKITLECSQTMGHDKMYWYQQDPGMELHLIHYSYGVNSTEKGDLSSESTVSRIRTEHFPLTLESARPSHTSQYLCASSGSRTSADTQYFGPGTRLTVL.

The CDR3 reads CSASRSYEQYF. CDR3 nucleotide sequence: TGCAGTGCTAGCCGGTCCTACGAGCAGTACTTC. The rearrangement links TRBV20-1 to TRBJ2-7; no firm D call. The CDR3 covers 11 residues. V was shortened by 3 bases and J by 1 base, with 4 bases between the two germline ends. Germline CDR1 and CDR2: DFQATT and SNEGSKA (reference sequence).

V usage is TRBV19 and J usage is TRBJ2-2; 13 bases fit TRBD2. The CDR3 has 19 residues. Germline CDR1 and CDR2: LNHDA and SQIVND (reference sequence). V was pared by 8 bases and J by 6 bases, with 18 bases of the junction left unmatched. CDR3 region: CASLPRTSGRGELSGELFF. DNA of the CDR3: TGTGCCAGTCTTCCCCGGACTAGCGGGAGAGGGGAGTTATCCGGGGAGCTGTTTTTT.

The chain couples TRBV5-1 to TRBJ1-5; the D gene is possibly TRBD1 (6 bases). The CDR3 runs to 14 residues. V was trimmed by 0 bases and J by 6 bases, leaving 10 bases between them. The germline CDR1 and CDR2 sequences are SGHRS and YFSETQ. The CDR3 DNA reads as TGCGCCAGCAGCTTGGAGGGAGGGGGTCAGCCCCAGCATTTT. Translation: CASSLEGGGQPQHF.

The V call is TRBV10-3, the J call TRBJ1-5, with 8 bases fitting TRBD1. Looked up from germline, CDR1 is ENHRY and CDR2 is SYGVKD. J lost 0 bases, V lost 10 bases, and 8 bases had no gene match. The CDR3 runs 15 residues. This CDR3 is CASQTGTGSNQPQHF. DNA of the CDR3: TGTGCCAGCCAGACCGGGACAGGTAGCAATCAGCCCCAGCATTTT.

The genes are TRBV6-1 and TRBJ2-2; D possibly corresponds to TRBD1 (5 bases). The ends were cut back, 3 bases at V and 7 bases at J, with 9 bases in the middle. CDR3 length: 13 amino acids. The V gene's germline CDR1 is MNHNS and CDR2 SASEGT. The CDR3 sequence is CASSDRADGELFF. CDR3 nucleotide sequence: TGTGCCAGCAGTGACAGGGCGGACGGGGAGCTGTTTTTT.

The chain joins TRBV4-3 to TRBJ1-3, with TRBD1 as a possible D gene (5 bases). From germline, CDR1 is LGHNA and CDR2 YSLEER. V was cut by 3 bases and J by 1 base, with 7 bases left in between. This CDR3 comprises 14 residues. As DNA, the CDR3 is TGCGCCAGCAGCCACGGGGCATCTGGAAACACCATATATTTT. Encoded protein: CASSHGASGNTIYF.

The chain has TRBV20-1 and TRBJ2-3; D is undetermined. CDR3 length: 11 residues. Trimming took 0 bases from V and 5 from J, leaving 3 bases between them. Germline CDR1 DFQATT, CDR2 SNEGSKA (reference sequence). This CDR3 reads CSARDLDTQYF. The DNA for the CDR3 is TGCAGTGCTAGAGATCTAGATACGCAGTATTTT.

Points on this clone: One junction end disagrees with the germline gene, perhaps due to a read error. J is TRBJ2-3 and V is TRBV27; no clear D. Germline-derived CDR1 and CDR2 are MNHEY and SMNVEV (reference sequence). The CDR3 runs 12 residues. This CDR3 reads CATSVSRDTQYF. The DNA of the CDR3 is TGTGCCACCAGTGTCTCGAGAGATACGCAGTATTTT.

This clone was seen once. The V and J genes are TRBV5-4 and TRBJ2-2, with D tentatively TRBD1 or TRBD2 (5 bases each). The CDR3 covers 17 residues. From germline, CDR1 is SGHNT and CDR2 YYREEE (reference sequence). V was clipped by 0 bases and J by 1 base, with 13 bases between them. The CDR3 here is CASSLGQGPMNTGELFF. DNA of the CDR3: TGTGCCAGCAGCTTGGGGCAGGGACCAATGAACACCGGGGAGCTGTTTTTT.

This clone appeared a few times. In DNA form, the CDR3 reads TGCGCCAGCTGGATAGCGGCTTCCTACAATGAGCAGTTCTTC. It encodes CASWIAASYNEQFF. The chain carries TRBV10-2 and TRBJ2-1; a possible D gene is TRBD2 (6 bases). The germline V gene has CDR1 WSHSY and CDR2 SAAADI. The CDR3 extends over 14 amino acids. Trimming shortened V by 8 bases and J by 1 base, and 12 bases separated the two germline ends.

J is TRBJ1-1 and V is TRBV5-1; D gene unclear. This CDR3 has 13 amino acids. V was shortened by 0 bases and J by 9 bases, with 12 bases between the two germline ends. Per the germline V gene, CDR1 is SGHRS and CDR2 is YFSETQ. DNA of the CDR3: TGCGCCAGCAGCTTGGAATGGAGAGATAAAGCTTTCTTT. Translation gives CASSLEWRDKAFF. The full variable domain, rest sourced from reference TRBV5-1 and TRBJ1-1, is KAGVTQTPRYLIKTRGQQVTLSCSPISGHRSVSWYQQTPGQGLQFLFEYFSETQRNKGNFPGRFSGRQFSNSRSEMNVSTLELGDSALYLCASSLEWRDKAFFGQGTRLTVV.

The chain is built from TRBV6-4 and TRBJ2-1, with 7 bases lining up with TRBD2. In germline, CDR1 is MRHNA, CDR2 SNTAGT. The CDR3 sequence is 15 residues long. V lost 4 bases, J lost 4 bases, and 7 bases stayed unmatched. The CDR3 DNA is TGTGCCAGCAGTGTAAGGGAGGGCCAGTACAATGAGCAGTTCTTC. Its translation is CASSVREGQYNEQFF.

This clone was picked up a small number of times. The V gene is TRBV11-2, the J gene TRBJ2-1, with D perhaps TRBD1 or TRBD2 (5 bases each). The V and J ends lost 1 base and 8 bases respectively, with 12 bases between them. CDR1 SGHAT and CDR2 FQNNGV come from the germline V gene. CDR3 length: 14 amino acids. The CDR3 loop reads CASSLVGMGDEQFF. CDR3 nucleotides: TGTGCCAGCAGCTTAGTGGGTATGGGGGATGAGCAGTTCTTC.

The chain combines TRBV11-2 with TRBJ1-1; D is perhaps TRBD1 (5 bases). The ends were cut back, 0 bases at V and 6 bases at J, with 14 bases in the middle. CDR1 and CDR2 from the germline V gene are SGHAT and FQNNGV. The CDR3 has 15 residues. The CDR3 nucleotides are TGTGCCAGCAGCTTAGAACCGGGACTGAGCTCTGAAGCTTTCTTT. Translating gives CASSLEPGLSSEAFF. The full variable domain, rest sourced from reference TRBV11-2 and TRBJ1-1, is EAGVAQSPRYKIIEKRQSVAFWCNPISGHATLYWYQQILGQGPKLLIQFQNNGVVDDSQLPKDRFSAERLKGVDSTLKIQPAKLEDSAVYLCASSLEPGLSSEAFFGQGTRLTVV.

The rearrangement uses TRBV21-1 and TRBJ1-1; TRBD1 is the table's D call and was not checked against the DNA. TRBV21-1 is deemed a pseudogene. The CDR3 extends over 15 amino acids. The CDR3 loop is CASIWTGAADTEAFF. The CDR3 region has the DNA TGTGCCAGCATCTGGACAGGGGCGGCGGACACTGAAGCTTTCTTT.

This chain links TRBV19 with TRBJ1-1; 7 bases are a match to TRBD1. V shed 3 bases and J 3 bases; nucleotides not matched to a gene: 1. Looked up from germline, CDR1 is LNHDA and CDR2 is SQIVND (reference sequence). The CDR3 spans 13 residues. The CDR3 DNA follows: TGTGCCAGTAGTATTGGGACAGACACTGAAGCTTTCTTT. Translating gives CASSIGTDTEAFF.